One and the same sample provided the 11 T cell receptor beta chains below, sequenced in a study of control samples from healthy donors and cancer patients. TCRdb keeps only in-frame clones here, not all; method: immunoSEQ multiplex PCR. The sample has more than 140,000 clones; about 90% are singletons. The specimen sequenced was blood. Receptors originate from a man aged 18 to 29 in good health.

The chain employs TRBV6-5 and TRBJ1-6, with D unresolved. The CDR3 is 13 residues long. Germline V gene lookup returns CDR1 MNHEY and CDR2 SVGAGI. Trimming removed 4 bases from V and 6 bases from J, with 7 bases in between. The chain's CDR3 is CASSSATNSPLHF. The CDR3 nucleotides read TGTGCCAGCAGTTCCGCCACTAATTCACCCCTCCACTTT.

The chain combines TRBV7-9 with TRBJ2-3, with D uncertain. CDR1 and CDR2 (germline): SEHNR, FQNEAQ (reference sequence). The CDR3 is made up of 16 amino acids. V lost 6 bases to trimming and J lost 0 bases, with 16 bases between them. DNA of the CDR3: TGTGCCAGCAGTTGGGCTTCCTTTTCTAGCACAGATACGCAGTATTTT. Protein sequence: CASSWASFSSTDTQYF.

The chain has TRBV18 and TRBJ1-1; weak D call: TRBD1 (6 bases). The V end was cut by 4 bases, the J end by 0 bases, with 9 bases between. CDR3 length equals 14 residues. CDR1 KGHSH and CDR2 LQKENI come from the germline V gene. CDR3 in DNA: TGTGCCAGCTCACAGGACAGTATGAACACTGAAGCTTTCTTT. It encodes CASSQDSMNTEAFF. Using reference TRBV18 and TRBJ1-1 for the parts outside the CDR3, the full variable domain is NAGVMQNPRHLVRRRGQEARLRCSPMKGHSHVYWYRQLPEEGLKFMVYLQKENIIDESGMPKERFSAEFPKEGPSILRIQQVVRGDSAAYFCASSQDSMNTEAFFGQGTRLTVV.

V usage is TRBV10-1 and J usage is TRBJ2-5; 7 bases fit TRBD1. Germline CDR1 and CDR2: WNHNN and SYGVQD (reference sequence). The CDR3 has 13 residues. V shed 10 bases and J 2 bases; nucleotides not matched to a gene: 7. Here the CDR3 reads CATQGQPQETQYF. The CDR3 DNA sequence: TGCGCCACCCAGGGACAGCCTCAAGAGACCCAGTACTTC.

The chain couples TRBV24-1 to TRBJ2-5; possible D gene TRBD2, 5 bases. Germline CDR1 KGHDR, CDR2 SFDVKD. The CDR3 consists of 14 residues. The V end was cut by 3 bases, the J end by 0 bases, with 7 bases between. CDR3 sequence (DNA): TGTGCCACCAGTGATGGGAGTCACCAAGAGACCCAGTACTTC. This translates into CATSDGSHQETQYF.

This chain links TRBV18 with TRBJ2-7; D is ambiguous. This CDR3 comprises 14 residues. The V end lost 3 bases, the J end lost 3 bases, and 12 bases lay between the germline ends. Looked up from germline, CDR1 is KGHSH and CDR2 is LQKENI. The CDR3 nucleotides are TGTGCCAGCTCACCGGTAGGGTCTTACTACGAGCAGTACTTC. Protein product: CASSPVGSYYEQYF.

In its sample, this clone was seen once. The chain couples TRBV10-3 to TRBJ2-1; 12 nucleotides agree with TRBD1. The CDR3 totals 15 residues. CDR1 ENHRY and CDR2 SYGVKD come from the germline V gene. The ends lost 5 bases at V and 7 bases at J; junction bases unmatched: 6. DNA for the CDR3: TGTGCCATCAGTCCCGGGACAGGGGGCTCAAATGAGCAGTTCTTC. The encoded protein is CAISPGTGGSNEQFF.

The chain links TRBV24-1 to TRBJ2-5, with TRBD1 matching over 11 bases. Germline V gives CDR1 KGHDR, CDR2 SFDVKD. CDR3 length equals 16 residues. V shed 5 bases and J 4 bases; nucleotides not matched to a gene: 8. This CDR3 reads CATSGDRGYGRETQYF. For the CDR3, the DNA is TGTGCCACCAGTGGGGACAGGGGGTACGGGCGAGAGACCCAGTACTTC.

DNA for the CDR3: TGTGCCAGCAGTCAACCTCAGCAGACGCAGTATTTT. It encodes CASSQPQQTQYF. The chain recombines TRBV11-2 with TRBJ2-3; no clear D gene. From germline, CDR1 is SGHAT and CDR2 FQNNGV. V was shortened by 6 bases and J by 9 bases, with 13 bases between the two germline ends. CDR3 length: 12 residues.

This chain joins TRBV2 and TRBJ1-6; D is perhaps TRBD1 (5 bases). The length of the CDR3 is 15 residues. Per germline, CDR1 SNHLY and CDR2 FYNNEI. The ends were cut back, 3 bases at V and 4 bases at J, with 10 bases in the middle. The CDR3 protein is CASSEGRPYNSPLHF. The DNA of the CDR3 is TGTGCCAGCAGTGAGGGACGGCCTTATAATTCACCCCTCCACTTT.

This clone has a single count. This chain connects TRBV19 to TRBJ2-3, with a weak D call TRBD1 (5 bases). Germline V gene sequence: CDR1 LNHDA, CDR2 SQIVND (reference sequence). There are 15 residues in the CDR3. Deletions cut 5 bases from V and 6 bases from J, with 18 bases between. CDR3 amino acids: CASSVTGARRDTQYF. As DNA, the CDR3 is TGTGCCAGTAGTGTTACAGGAGCCCGGCGGGATACGCAGTATTTT. Complete variable domain (other parts from reference TRBV19 and TRBJ2-3): DGGITQSPKYLFRKEGQNVTLSCEQNLNHDAMYWYRQDPGQGLRLIYYSQIVNDFQKGDIAEGYSVSREKKESFPLTVTSAQKNPTAFYLCASSVTGARRDTQYFGPGTRLTVL.